These T cell receptor beta chains were read from a single sample in a study of blood T cell repertoires in COVID-19. Sequenced by immunoSEQ multiplex PCR; TCRdb stores in-frame clones only, minus some. The repertoire includes roughly 160,000 clones, 85% of them detected once, and 6.5% to 9% sits in the top ten. The specimen sequenced was peripheral blood. The receptors here all came from a woman aged 80 or over with COVID-19, enrolled during active disease. The CDR3 runs from the conserved cysteine through the conserved F or W. The order of the fields is V gene, clone size, J gene, D gene, CDR3 protein, CDR3 DNA. A D gene is named only where the DNA matches it firmly. Where a row states a size, it is once, few, many or the class of an expanded clone; other rows omit it.

TRBV19,once,TRBJ2-1,TRBD2,CASRTTSGRYDNEQFF,TGTGCCAGTAGGACAACTAGCGGGAGATATGACAATGAGCAGTTCTTC
TRBV28,NA,TRBJ2-1,NA,CASSFRGLGEQFF,TGTGCCAGCAGTTTTCGGGGATTGGGTGAGCAGTTCTTC
TRBV28,NA,TRBJ2-7,NA,CASSRPTGRHEQYF,TGTGCCAGCAGTCGCCCGACAGGTAGGCACGAGCAGTACTTC
TRBV5-1,NA,TRBJ2-3,NA,CASSHSGPTDTQYF,TGCGCCAGCAGCCATAGCGGACCCACAGATACGCAGTATTTT
TRBV6-5,NA,TRBJ2-7,TRBD1,CASSYRDSNYEQYF,TGTGCCAGCAGTTACCGGGACAGCAACTACGAGCAGTACTTC
TRBV10-3,NA,TRBJ1-1,NA,CAITSGRNTEAFF,TGTGCCATCACTTCCGGGAGGAACACTGAAGCTTTCTTT
TRBV5-5,NA,TRBJ1-2,NA,CASSYMALNYGYTF,TGTGCCAGCAGTTATATGGCCCTTAACTATGGCTACACCTTC
TRBV29-1,NA,TRBJ2-3,TRBD1,CSVEDRDRQGPDTQYF,TGCAGCGTTGAAGATCGAGACAGACAGGGGCCAGATACGCAGTATTTT
TRBV4-1,NA,TRBJ1-1,TRBD1,CASSQPTGQGVAEAFF,TGCGCCAGCAGCCAACCTACTGGACAGGGGGTCGCTGAAGCTTTCTTT
TRBV5-1,NA,TRBJ2-1,TRBD1,CASSTTQGSSYNEQFF,TGCGCCAGCAGCACAACACAGGGGAGCTCCTACAATGAGCAGTTCTTC
TRBV6-5,NA,TRBJ1-5,NA,CASRTNSNQPQHF,TGTGCCAGCAGGACAAATAGCAATCAGCCCCAGCATTTT
TRBV5-4,NA,TRBJ2-2,NA,CASSLTRATGELFF,TGTGCCAGCAGCCTAACTAGGGCCACCGGGGAGCTGTTTTTT
TRBV14,NA,TRBJ2-1,TRBD2,CASSRSRSGTRHNEQFF,TGTGCCAGCAGCCGAAGCCGATCCGGGACTAGACACAATGAGCAGTTCTTC
TRBV4-2,NA,TRBJ1-3,TRBD1,CASSPTIGTGRNTIYF,TGTGCCAGCAGCCCAACTATAGGGACAGGGAGAAACACCATATATTTT
TRBV3-1/TRBV3-2,NA,TRBJ2-7,TRBD2,CASSLLGRSSYEQYF,TGTGCCAGCAGCCTTCTCGGGAGGTCCTCCTACGAGCAGTACTTC
TRBV4-1,NA,TRBJ2-5,NA,CASSLGGADPQETQYF,TGCGCCAGCAGCCTTGGTGGAGCGGACCCCCAAGAGACCCAGTACTTC
TRBV25-1,NA,TRBJ2-2,NA,CASSVQTGELFF,TGTGCCAGCAGTGTACAGACCGGGGAGCTGTTTTTT
TRBV3-1/TRBV3-2,NA,TRBJ1-2,NA,CASSQDSGGYTF,TGTGCCAGCAGCCAAGATAGTGGTGGCTACACCTTC
TRBV5-1,NA,TRBJ2-1,TRBD2,CASERTGLANNEQFF,TGCGCCAGCGAGCGGACTGGACTAGCGAACAATGAGCAGTTCTTC
TRBV7-2,NA,TRBJ1-1,NA,CASLGRLNTEAFF,TGTGCCAGCCTGGGCCGCCTGAACACTGAAGCTTTCTTT
TRBV7-9,NA,TRBJ1-4,TRBD1,CASSRQGLSEKLFF,TGTGCCAGCAGCCGACAGGGGTTGAGTGAAAAACTGTTTTTT
TRBV5-1,NA,TRBJ2-7,TRBD1,CASTTGVASYEQYF,TGCGCCAGCACGACAGGGGTAGCGTCCTACGAGCAGTACTTC
TRBV19,NA,TRBJ2-3,TRBD2,CASSIPGGGATQYF,TGTGCCAGTAGTATACCGGGGGGTGGGGCTACGCAGTATTTT
TRBV3-1/TRBV3-2,NA,TRBJ1-1,TRBD1,CASSSTGGNTEAFF,TGTGCCAGCAGCTCGACAGGGGGGAACACTGAAGCTTTCTTT